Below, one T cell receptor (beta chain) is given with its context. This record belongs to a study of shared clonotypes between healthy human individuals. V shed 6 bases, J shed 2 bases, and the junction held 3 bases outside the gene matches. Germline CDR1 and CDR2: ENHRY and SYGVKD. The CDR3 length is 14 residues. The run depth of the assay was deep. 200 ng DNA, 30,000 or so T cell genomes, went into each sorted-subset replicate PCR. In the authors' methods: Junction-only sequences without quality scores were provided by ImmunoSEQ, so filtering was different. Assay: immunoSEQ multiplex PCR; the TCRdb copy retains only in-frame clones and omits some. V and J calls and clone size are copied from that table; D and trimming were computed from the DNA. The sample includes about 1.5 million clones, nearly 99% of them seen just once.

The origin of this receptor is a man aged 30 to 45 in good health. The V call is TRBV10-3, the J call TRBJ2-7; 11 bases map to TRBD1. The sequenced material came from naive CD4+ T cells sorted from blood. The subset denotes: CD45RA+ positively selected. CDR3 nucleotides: TGTGCCATCAGAGGGGACAGGGGGACCTACGAGCAGTACTTC. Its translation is CAIRGDRGTYEQYF.